This T cell receptor (beta chain) was recorded in a study of cytomegalovirus exposure and HLA in healthy donors. Regarding this clone: Its antigen is unidentified.

The germline CDR1 and CDR2 sequences are SGHTA and FQGNSA. The junction had 10 bases not matched to a gene; V was cut back by 2 bases and J by 8 bases. CDR3 length: 16 amino acids. The PCR contained 60 Vbeta and 13 Jbeta primers. Measured with immunoSEQ multiplex PCR; TCRdb has only the in-frame clones, and not every one. The data show around 150,000 clones, 80% seen once. Study observations and caveats: Researchers reported that three CMV-associated chains were confirmed in vitro as CMV antigen-specific. TCR beta sequences reportedly predicted most subjects' HLA-A and HLA-B alleles accurately. A few V segments could not be told apart, such as TRBV6-2 and TRBV6-3, and were left out.

The sequence derives from a man between 25 and 39 years old in good health and CMV-seronegative. Source material: PBMCs. The chain recombines TRBV7-2 with TRBJ2-4; 9 positions agree with TRBD2. The CDR3 loop reads CASSLIASGIRDIQYF. The CDR3 nucleotides are TGTGCCAGCAGCTTAATTGCTAGCGGGATTAGGGACATTCAGTACTTC.